These T cell receptor beta chains were read from a single sample in a study of technical replicates of blood from a handful of donors. The assay was immunoSEQ multiplex PCR, and TCRdb's table has in-frame clones only and misses some. Among approximately 81,000 clones listed, 95% were seen once. Sequenced input: T cells isolated from PBMCs. All receptors derive from a human donor in good health. Each CDR3 is given with its conserved first and last residue. A D gene is named only where the DNA matches it firmly. Only part of the rows carry a size: once, few, many, or a class if the clone is expanded.

size	J	D	length	V	DNA	CDR3
-	TRBJ1-4	-	15	TRBV14	TGTGCCAGCAGCCTACGTTCAGGGGCCGGAGAAAAACTGTTTTTT	CASSLRSGAGEKLFF
-	TRBJ2-7	TRBD2	14	TRBV6-5	TGTGCCAGCAGGGGACTAGCTAGCTCCTACGAGCAGTACTTC	CASRGLASSYEQYF
-	TRBJ1-4	TRBD1	14	TRBV2	TGTGCCAGCAGTCCGACAGGGGGGATCGGAAAACTGTTTTTT	CASSPTGGIGKLFF
once	TRBJ2-7	TRBD1	16	TRBV7-9	TGTGCCAGCAGCTTAGGGACAGGGTCGGAATCCTACGAGCAGTACTTC	CASSLGTGSESYEQYF
-	TRBJ2-1	TRBD2	16	TRBV10-3	TGTGCCATCAGTGAGTCTGCTAGCGGGAGTAATAATGAGCAGTTCTTC	CAISESASGSNNEQFF
-	TRBJ2-7	TRBD2	14	TRBV7-9	TGTGCCAGCAGTCCCGGGACTAGCGGATACGAGCAGTACTTC	CASSPGTSGYEQYF
-	TRBJ1-4	-	14	TRBV5-1	TGCGCCAGCAGCCCCTTAACAACTAATGAAAAACTGTTTTTT	CASSPLTTNEKLFF
-	TRBJ1-5	-	16	TRBV5-6	TGTGCCAGCAGCTCGCAGGGTATTTGGAGCAATCAGCCCCAGCATTTT	CASSSQGIWSNQPQHF
-	TRBJ2-7	-	12	TRBV6-6	TGTGCCAGCAGTTCCGCGATCTACGAGCAGTACTTC	CASSSAIYEQYF
-	TRBJ2-3	-	14	TRBV2	TGTGCCAGATCCGGGACAAGAAGCACAGATACGCAGTATTTT	CARSGTRSTDTQYF
-	TRBJ2-5	TRBD2	16	TRBV9	TGTGCCAGCAGCGCTCTAGCGGGAGGGCCGGGGGAGACCCAGTACTTC	CASSALAGGPGETQYF
-	TRBJ2-5	TRBD1	14	TRBV14	TGTGCCAGCAGCCATCTTACAGGGGGAGAGACCCAGTACTTC	CASSHLTGGETQYF
-	TRBJ1-1	-	14	TRBV7-7	TGTGCCAGCAGTCCAGCGGGGGGGGACACTGAAGCTTTCTTT	CASSPAGGDTEAFF
-	TRBJ2-2	-	16	TRBV25-1	TGTGCCAGCACAAATGACCGGGACATCATCACCGGGGAGCTGTTTTTT	CASTNDRDIITGELFF
-	TRBJ2-6	-	14	TRBV30	TGTGCCTGGAGTGGGGGGGACGGGGCCAACGTCCTGACTTTC	CAWSGGDGANVLTF
-	TRBJ2-1	-	11	TRBV29-1	TGCAGCGTGTGGGCATTCAATGAGCAGTTCTTC	CSVWAFNEQFF
-	TRBJ1-5	-	15	TRBV6-6	TGTGCCAGCACTCAGAGGGCAGAGAGCAATCAGCCCCAGCATTTT	CASTQRAESNQPQHF
once	TRBJ2-1	-	16	TRBV6-6	TGTGCCAGCTCCTACGGGGGGGGGACAGCAAACAATGAGCAGTTCTTC	CASSYGGGTANNEQFF
-	TRBJ1-2	TRBD1	17	TRBV5-8	TGTGCCAGCAGCTTGGATCTAGAAGAGGGGGCGGACTATGGCTACACCTTC	CASSLDLEEGADYGYTF
-	TRBJ2-7	-	13	TRBV27	TGTGCCAGCAGTCTAACCGTCAAGAGCGAGCAGTACTTC	CASSLTVKSEQYF
-	TRBJ1-2	TRBD1	18	TRBV19	TGTGCCAGTAGTCCCTACAGGGGGCTCCAAATAGCTAACTATGGCTACACCTTC	CASSPYRGLQIANYGYTF
-	TRBJ1-5	-	14	TRBV6-6	TGTGCCAGCAGTTTAATGGAGAGCAATCAGCCCCAGCATTTT	CASSLMESNQPQHF
-	TRBJ2-7	TRBD1	18	TRBV19	TGTGCCAGTAGTATCCTGGCCTGGGGGGACAGGAACTCCTACGAGCAGTACTTC	CASSILAWGDRNSYEQYF
-	TRBJ2-1	TRBD2	15	TRBV5-1	TGCGCCAGCAGCGGGCTAGCGGGTCTTGGAAATGAGCAGTTCTTC	CASSGLAGLGNEQFF
-	TRBJ1-2	-	14	TRBV19	TGTGCCAGTAGTATAGCCCTATCGAACTATGGCTACACCTTC	CASSIALSNYGYTF
-	TRBJ1-4	TRBD1	15	TRBV7-2	TGTGCCAGCAGCCAACTACAGGGGGCAGATGAAAAACTGTTTTTT	CASSQLQGADEKLFF
-	TRBJ2-7	TRBD2	14	TRBV7-3	TGTGCCAGCAGCTTGCAGCGGGGCAGCTACGAGCAGTACTTC	CASSLQRGSYEQYF
-	TRBJ1-5	-	15	TRBV5-1	TGCGCCAGCAGCTTGGATGGGCATAGCAATCAGCCCCAGCATTTT	CASSLDGHSNQPQHF
-	TRBJ2-7	TRBD1	13	TRBV28	TGTGCCAGCAGTCCGGGACAGTCCTACGAGCAGTACTTC	CASSPGQSYEQYF
-	TRBJ2-1	TRBD1	14	TRBV7-3	TGTGCCAGCAGCTTATTGGGACAGCACAATGAGCAGTTCTTC	CASSLLGQHNEQFF
once	TRBJ2-7	-	16	TRBV6-1	TGTGCCAGCAGTGAAGCTTGGACTTCTAGCTCCTACGAGCAGTACTTC	CASSEAWTSSSYEQYF
once	TRBJ2-1	-	11	TRBV25-1	TGTGCCAGCAGTGACCCGGAGGAGCAGTTCTTC	CASSDPEEQFF
once	TRBJ2-1	TRBD2	15	TRBV11-2	TGTGCCAGCAGCTTAGTAGCGGGGCATTACAATGAGCAGTTCTTC	CASSLVAGHYNEQFF
-	TRBJ2-5	-	12	TRBV6-6	TGTGCCAGCAGTTACTCTCAGGAGACCCAGTACTTC	CASSYSQETQYF
once	TRBJ1-3	TRBD1	14	TRBV2	TGTGCCAGCAGCTCTCAGGGGGGAGGAAACACCATATATTTT	CASSSQGGGNTIYF